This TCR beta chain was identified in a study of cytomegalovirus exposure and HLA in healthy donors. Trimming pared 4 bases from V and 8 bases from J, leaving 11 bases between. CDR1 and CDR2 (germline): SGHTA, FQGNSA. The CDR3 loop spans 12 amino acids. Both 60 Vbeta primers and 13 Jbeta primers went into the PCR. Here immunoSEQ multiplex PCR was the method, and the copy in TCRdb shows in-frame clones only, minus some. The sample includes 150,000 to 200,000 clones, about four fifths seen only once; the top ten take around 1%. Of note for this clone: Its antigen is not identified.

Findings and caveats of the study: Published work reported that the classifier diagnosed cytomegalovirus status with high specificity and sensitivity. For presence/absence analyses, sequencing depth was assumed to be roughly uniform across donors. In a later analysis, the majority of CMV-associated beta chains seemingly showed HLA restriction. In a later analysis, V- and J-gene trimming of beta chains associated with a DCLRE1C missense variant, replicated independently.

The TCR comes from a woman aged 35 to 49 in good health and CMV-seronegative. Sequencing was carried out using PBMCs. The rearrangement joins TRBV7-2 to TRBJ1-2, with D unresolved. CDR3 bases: TGTGCCAGCAGCTCATATTCGGGGGGCTACACCTTC. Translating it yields CASSSYSGGYTF.